This T cell receptor beta chain appears in the sequencing data of a study of cytomegalovirus exposure and HLA in healthy donors. Germline V gene data show CDR1 as MNHEY and CDR2 as SMNVEV (reference sequence). V lost 7 bases, J lost 4 bases, and 16 bases lay in between. CDR3 length: 14 amino acids. Researchers ran the PCR with 60 Vbeta and 13 Jbeta primers. Profiled with immunoSEQ multiplex PCR; TCRdb holds only in-frame clones, not every one. This sample has over 120,000 clones, with approximately 82% found just once. The source of this sequence is a woman aged 55-69 years in good health and CMV-seropositive. The genes are TRBV27 and TRBJ1-1; D is perhaps TRBD1 (5 bases). Sequenced sample: PBMCs. The CDR3 DNA reads TGTGCCAGCATTTCGGGACTCTCGAGCACTGAAGCTTTCTTT. Encoded protein: CASISGLSSTEAFF.